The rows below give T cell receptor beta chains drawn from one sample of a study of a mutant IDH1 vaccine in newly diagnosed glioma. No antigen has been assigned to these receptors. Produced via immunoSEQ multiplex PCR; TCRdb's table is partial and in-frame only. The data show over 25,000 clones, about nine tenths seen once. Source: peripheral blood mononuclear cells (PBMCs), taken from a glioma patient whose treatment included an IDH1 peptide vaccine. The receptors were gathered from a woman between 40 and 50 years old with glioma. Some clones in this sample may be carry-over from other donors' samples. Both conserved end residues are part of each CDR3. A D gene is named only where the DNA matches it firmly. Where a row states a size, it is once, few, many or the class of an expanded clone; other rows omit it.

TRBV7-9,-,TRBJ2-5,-,TGTGCCAGCAGCCATCCCTGGGAGGAGACCCAGTACTTC,CASSHPWEETQYF
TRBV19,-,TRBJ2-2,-,TGTGCCAGTAGTATTTTCCAGGACAACACCGGGGAGCTGTTTTTT,CASSIFQDNTGELFF
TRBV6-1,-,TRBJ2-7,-,TGTGCCAGCAGTGAAGCCAAGGAGCAGTACTTC,CASSEAKEQYF
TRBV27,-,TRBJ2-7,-,TGTGCCAGCAGACGACTAGGTAACACCTACGAGCAGTACTTC,CASRRLGNTYEQYF
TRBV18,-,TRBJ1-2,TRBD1,TGTGCCAGCTCACCGGGACAGGGGGCGTATGGCTACACCTTC,CASSPGQGAYGYTF
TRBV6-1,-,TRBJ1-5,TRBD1,TGTGCCAGCAGTGAAGTTGGGACAGAACATCAGCCCCAGCATTTT,CASSEVGTEHQPQHF
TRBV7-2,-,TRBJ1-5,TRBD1,TGTGCCAGCACCCACGGACAGGGTCAGCCCCAGCATTTT,CASTHGQGQPQHF
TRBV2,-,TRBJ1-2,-,TGTGCCAGCGGGAAACAGGTGTATGGCTACACCTTC,CASGKQVYGYTF
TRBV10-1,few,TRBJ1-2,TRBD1,TGCGCCAGCTCCAGAACCGGGACAGGGGGAGGCTACACCTTC,CASSRTGTGGGYTF
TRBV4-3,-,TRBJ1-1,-,TGCGCCAGCAGCCAGGGCGGGGGCGACACTGAAGCTTTCTTT,CASSQGGGDTEAFF
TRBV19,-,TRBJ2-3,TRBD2,TGTGCCAGTAGTCAGTGGCGGGGGTTAGGCACAGATACGCAGTATTTT,CASSQWRGLGTDTQYF
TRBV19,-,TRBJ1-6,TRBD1,TGTGCCAGTAGGACAGGGGGCAATTCACCCCTCCACTTT,CASRTGGNSPLHF
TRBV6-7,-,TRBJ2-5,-,TGTGCCAGCAGTTACTCGATGGGAGGCCAAGAGACCCAGTACTTC,CASSYSMGGQETQYF
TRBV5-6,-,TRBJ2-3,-,TGTGCCAGCAGCCTGGGCCGTCTTATGGGGCAGTATTTT,CASSLGRLMGQYF
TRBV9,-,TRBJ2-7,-,TGTGCCAGCAGCGTAGGGTGGGCCCGGGAAAGCGAGCAGTACTTC,CASSVGWARESEQYF
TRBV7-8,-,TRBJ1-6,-,TGTGCCAGCAGCCCAGGGAACGGTGATTCACCCCTCCACTTT,CASSPGNGDSPLHF
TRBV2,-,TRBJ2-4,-,TGTGCCAGCCTCGGAGCCCGTTATGTCAAAAACATTCAGTACTTC,CASLGARYVKNIQYF
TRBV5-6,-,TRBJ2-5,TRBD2,TGTGCCAGCAGCTCTTACGGGACTAGCCGGGCCCAGTACTTC,CASSSYGTSRAQYF
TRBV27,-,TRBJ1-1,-,TGTGCCAGCAGTTTGCAGTGGAGGACTGAAGCTTTCTTT,CASSLQWRTEAFF
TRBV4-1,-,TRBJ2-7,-,TGCGCCAGCAGCCAAGGGAGTTCCGCTCTGGGGCAGTACTTC,CASSQGSSALGQYF
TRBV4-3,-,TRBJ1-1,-,TGCGCCAGCAGCCAAGCTTTCGGGGTGAACACTGAAGCTTTCTTT,CASSQAFGVNTEAFF
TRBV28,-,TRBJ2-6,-,TGTGCCAGCAGTTTAGCAGGGTCTGGGGCCAACGTCCTGACTTTC,CASSLAGSGANVLTF
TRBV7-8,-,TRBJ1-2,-,TGTGCCAGCAGCTTAGCCCCCGACAGGACTAGTGGCTACACCTTC,CASSLAPDRTSGYTF
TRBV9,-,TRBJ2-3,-,TGTGCCAGCAGCGTAGCCGGGCAGGCAAAGACAGATACGCAGTATTTT,CASSVAGQAKTDTQYF
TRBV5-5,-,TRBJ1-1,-,TGTGCCAGCAGCCCCCGAGGTACTGAAGCTTTCTTT,CASSPRGTEAFF
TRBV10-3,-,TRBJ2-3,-,TGTGCCATCAGGCCGGGTTCGGATACGCAGTATTTT,CAIRPGSDTQYF
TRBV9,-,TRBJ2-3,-,TGTGCCAGCAGCCCCGCCTGGGGTCAGGGGGATACGCAGTATTTT,CASSPAWGQGDTQYF
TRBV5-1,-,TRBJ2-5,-,TGCGCCAGCAGCCCCGGGTTGACAGAGCAAGAGACCCAGTACTTC,CASSPGLTEQETQYF
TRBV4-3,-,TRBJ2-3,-,TGCGCCAGCAGCCAAGCGGGGACCACAGATACGCAGTATTTT,CASSQAGTTDTQYF
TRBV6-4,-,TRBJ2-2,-,TGTGCCACCGGGTCTTCAGACTCCGGGGAGCTGTTTTTT,CATGSSDSGELFF
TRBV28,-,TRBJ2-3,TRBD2,TGTGCCAGCAGTTTACTAGCGGGAGGTCACACAGATACGCAGTATTTT,CASSLLAGGHTDTQYF
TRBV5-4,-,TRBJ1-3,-,TGTGCCAGCAGCTTGGATGGGGGGGTCGCTGGAAACACCATATATTTT,CASSLDGGVAGNTIYF